In this sample, the clone carrying this TCR beta chain turned up many times. Its antigen is not identified. Those donating, healthy Caucasian individuals from Russia, were aged roughly 6 to 95. This specimen comes from a study of blood T cells in healthy people across ages. Findings and caveats of the study: The donors' CMV status was not determined, possibly confounding changes in expanded clonotypes. Age showed a roughly linear inverse relationship with TCR beta diversity per million T cells.

The CDR3 extends over 14 amino acids. V dropped 4 bases and J dropped 2 bases, with 11 bases sitting between them. The germline V gene encodes CDR1 SGHTA and CDR2 FQGNSA. A J-beta primer mix and a sample-barcoded 5' primer were used in a second PCR of about 6 to 12 cycles. TCRdb reprocessed the 5' RACE reads with MiXCR, giving one entry per CDR3 protein. The sample holds around 2 million distinct CDR3 sequences, about two fifths seen once. The chain couples TRBV7-2 to TRBJ1-2, with a possible D match to TRBD1 (5 bases). The clonotype comes from a human donor in good health. Source material: blood. CDR3: CASSSQGGNYGYTF. DNA of the CDR3: TGTGCCAGCAGCTCCCAGGGAGGGAACTATGGCTACACCTTC.